Detailed here is one T cell receptor beta chain. The antigen remains undetermined. Looked up from germline, CDR1 is KGHSH and CDR2 is LQKENI. Trimming cost V 6 bases and J 3 bases, with 15 bases left between them. This CDR3 has 15 residues. The record originates from a study of shared clonotypes between healthy human individuals. As for the study in general: There were three CD4 naive, three CD4 memory, two CD8 naive and one CD8 memory plates per donor. Overall study findings and caveats: Clonotype sharing among donors likely depends on sequencing depth. Clonotypes not shared had lower generation probabilities than those common to all four donors. Across several donors, naive CD4 shared 4.5% to 6%, naive CD8 more than 3%, memory CD4 more than 2%, memory CD8 more than 0.35%.

Measured with immunoSEQ multiplex PCR; TCRdb has only the in-frame clones, and not every one. The table has some 690,000 clones, 80% to 95% seen once; the top ten hold roughly 36%. J is TRBJ1-5 and V is TRBV18; a possible D gene is TRBD1 (6 bases). This sequence originates from a man aged 18-30 years in good health. Some clones in this sample may be carry-over from other donors' samples. Sequences were obtained from memory CD8+ T cells from PBMCs. Indicated subset: CD45RO+ cells pooled with CCR7-negative TemRA cells. CDR3 nucleotides: TGTGCCAGCTCCCAGGGGACCCTCCCCAATCAGCCCCAGCATTTT. Amino acid sequence: CASSQGTLPNQPQHF.